This T cell receptor beta chain originates from a study of T cell responses to AZD1222 COVID-19 vaccine. Germline CDR1 and CDR2: SQVTM and ANQGSEA. V lost 3 bases to trimming and J lost 1 base; unmatched junction nucleotides: 2. The CDR3 sequence is 13 residues long. Generated by immunoSEQ multiplex PCR, the TCRdb table keeps only in-frame clones and is missing some. The table lists approximately 140,000 clones, roughly 92% of them singletons. This chain links TRBV29-1 with TRBJ1-1; 7 nucleotides agree with TRBD1. The source material was peripheral blood, sampled on day 0 of AZD1222 vaccination. This receptor was identified in an adult in good health. The CDR3 protein is CSVETGWNTEAFF. The CDR3 bases are TGCAGCGTTGAGACAGGGTGGAACACTGAAGCTTTCTTT.